The 9 T cell receptor beta chains below all came from one sample that was sequenced in a study of blood T cell repertoires in COVID-19. Assay: immunoSEQ multiplex PCR; the TCRdb copy retains only in-frame clones and omits some. The sample holds more than 150,000 clones; approximately 80% are singletons and the top ten take approximately 15%. Input material: peripheral blood. These receptors came from a middle-aged man who had recovered from COVID-19.

The rearrangement joins TRBV2 to TRBJ2-3; D possibly corresponds to TRBD1 (6 bases). CDR1 SNHLY and CDR2 FYNNEI come from the germline V gene. The CDR3 has 14 amino acids. The V end was cut by 7 bases, the J end by 7 bases, with 18 bases between. The CDR3 nucleotides read TGTGCCAGCAACCTGGACAGTGGATCGAATACGCAGTATTTT. Amino acid sequence: CASNLDSGSNTQYF. Full variable domain (outside the CDR3, taken from reference TRBV2 and TRBJ2-3): EPEVTQTPSHQVTQMGQEVILRCVPISNHLYFYWYRQILGQKVEFLVSFYNNEISEKSEIFDDQFSVERPDGSNFTLKIRSTKLEDSAMYFCASNLDSGSNTQYFGPGTRLTVL.

V usage is TRBV19 and J usage is TRBJ1-5; 8 bases fit TRBD1. There are 16 residues in the CDR3. Germline-derived CDR1 and CDR2 are LNHDA and SQIVND (reference sequence). V lost 2 bases, J lost 5 bases, and 8 bases stayed unmatched. The CDR3 spells CASSISGQGFYQPQHF. CDR3 DNA: TGTGCCAGTAGTATAAGTGGACAGGGTTTCTATCAGCCCCAGCATTTT. Drawing the rest from reference TRBV19 and TRBJ1-5, the complete variable domain is DGGITQSPKYLFRKEGQNVTLSCEQNLNHDAMYWYRQDPGQGLRLIYYSQIVNDFQKGDIAEGYSVSREKKESFPLTVTSAQKNPTAFYLCASSISGQGFYQPQHFGDGTRLSIL.

The rearrangement uses TRBV7-8 and TRBJ1-1, with D perhaps TRBD1 (6 bases). CDR1 is SGHVS, CDR2 FQNEAQ, per germline. The CDR3 spans 15 residues. The ends were cut back, 3 bases at V and 7 bases at J, with 18 bases in the middle. The CDR3 region has the DNA TGTGCCAGCAGCTTTTTTGGCATTGGACAGAGTGAAGCTTTCTTT. This sequence encodes CASSFFGIGQSEAFF.

This sequence joins TRBV10-3 and TRBJ1-4; 8 bases line up with TRBD1. With V trimmed by 0 bases and J by 8 bases, 5 bases remained unmatched. The V gene's germline CDR1 is ENHRY and CDR2 SYGVKD. The CDR3 has 15 amino acids. The CDR3 region is CAISESIAGGEKLFF. In nucleotides, the CDR3 is TGTGCCATCAGTGAGTCGATTGCAGGGGGCGAAAAACTGTTTTTT.

This sequence joins TRBV7-2 and TRBJ2-1, with 7 nucleotides matching TRBD2. This CDR3 contains 15 residues. The V and J ends lost 5 bases and 4 bases, in that order; junction bases with no gene match: 8. Germline lookup yields CDR1 SGHTA and CDR2 FQGNSA. The CDR3 here is CASSPLAGAYNEQFF. The CDR3 DNA is TGTGCCAGCAGCCCCCTCGCGGGAGCGTACAATGAGCAGTTCTTC.

The V gene is TRBV20-1, the J gene TRBJ2-7, with 9 nucleotides matching TRBD2. The CDR3 runs to 13 residues. Per germline, CDR1 DFQATT and CDR2 SNEGSKA (reference sequence). V was pared by 3 bases and J by 5 bases, with 5 bases of the junction left unmatched. In DNA form, the CDR3 reads TGCAGTGCTAGTCAAGCGGGAGGCGACGAGCAGTACTTC. Protein product: CSASQAGGDEQYF.

J is TRBJ2-1 and V is TRBV27, with D unresolved. This CDR3 has 13 amino acids. Per germline, CDR1 MNHEY and CDR2 SMNVEV (reference sequence). Trimming left V 2 bases short and J 8 bases short, with 10 bases between. Here the CDR3 reads CASSLVSMHEQFF. The DNA for the CDR3 is TGTGCCAGCAGTTTAGTCAGTATGCATGAGCAGTTCTTC.

The chain recombines TRBV15 with TRBJ2-7; D gene uncertain. CDR1 is LNHNV and CDR2 is YYDKDF in the germline V gene (reference sequence). The CDR3 is made up of 12 amino acids. Deletions cut 0 bases from V and 5 bases from J, with 5 bases between. CDR3 DNA sequence: TGTGCCACCAGCAGAGAACGAGACGAGCAGTACTTC. Encoded protein: CATSRERDEQYF.

This chain links TRBV30 with TRBJ2-2, with TRBD2 matching over 7 bases. Germline values: CDR1 GTSNPN, CDR2 SVGIG (reference sequence). The CDR3 has 14 amino acids. The V and J ends lost 5 bases and 6 bases, in that order; junction bases with no gene match: 9. The CDR3 DNA reads as TGTGCCTGGGACGGAACTAGCGAGGCCGGGGAGCTGTTTTTT. It is translated as CAWDGTSEAGELFF. Together with reference TRBV30 and TRBJ2-2, the CDR3 gives the full variable domain: SQTIHQWPATLVQPVGSPLSLECTVEGTSNPNLYWYRQAAGRGLQLLFYSVGIGQISSEVPQNLSASRPQDRQFILSSKKLLLSDSGFYLCAWDGTSEAGELFFGEGSRLTVL.